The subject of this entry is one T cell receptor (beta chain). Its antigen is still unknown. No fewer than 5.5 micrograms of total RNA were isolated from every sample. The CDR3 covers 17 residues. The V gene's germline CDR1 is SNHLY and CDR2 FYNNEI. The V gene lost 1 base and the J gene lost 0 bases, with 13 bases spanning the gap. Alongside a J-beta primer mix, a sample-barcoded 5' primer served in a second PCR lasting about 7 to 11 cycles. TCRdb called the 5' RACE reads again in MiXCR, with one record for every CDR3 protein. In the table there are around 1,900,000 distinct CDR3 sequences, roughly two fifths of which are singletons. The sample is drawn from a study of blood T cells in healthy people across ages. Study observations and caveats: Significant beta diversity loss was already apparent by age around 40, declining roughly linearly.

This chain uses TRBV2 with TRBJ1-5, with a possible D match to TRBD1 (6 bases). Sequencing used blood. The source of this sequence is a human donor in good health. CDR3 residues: CASSEERTAYSNQPQHF. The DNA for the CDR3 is TGTGCCAGCAGTGAAGAGAGGACAGCATATAGCAATCAGCCCCAGCATTTT.